This T cell receptor beta chain was identified during a study of T cells after yellow fever vaccination (dated by TCRdb to about 2019). For the wider study: The SMART-Seq v4 Ultra Low Input RNA kit was used to prepare libraries from fractions with low cell numbers. To follow T-cell clones before and after primary and booster YFV17D yellow fever vaccination, bulk TCR alpha and beta repertoires were sequenced over time. The cohort comprised two healthy male donors, one aged 18 to 30 and one aged 30 to 40 years. Blood was collected at multiple timepoints before and after primary and secondary immunization, and bulk PBMC replicates and cell subsets were isolated. Study-wide conclusions, independent of this receptor: Because abundant contaminating clonotypes from the bulk population could be contained in FACS-sorted repertoires, computational filtering was required. After the booster, most clones that had expanded after primary vaccination were detected again (about 97% of CD4 and under 90% of CD8), suggesting broad maintenance of memory. A small fraction of clonotypes appeared in both the CD4 and CD8 compartments, likely as a result of convergent recombination. Compared with the primary T-cell response, the secondary T-cell response was weaker but faster, peaking on day 5 rather than day 15. Because the study included only two donors, the extent to which the findings can be generalized is limited.

The sequencer listed for this sample is Illumina NovaSeq 6000. TCR cDNA was synthesized by 5'RACE template switching, which introduced a universal primer site and unique molecular identifiers. cDNA synthesis was primed from both the TCR alpha and TCR beta constant segments. Libraries were amplified in two PCR steps, with sample barcodes and sequencing adapters added in the second step. Sequencing of libraries was done on Illumina HiSeq 2500 (2x100 bp) or NovaSeq (2x150 bp). In the authors' own workflow: Reads were demultiplexed and collapsed into UMI consensus sequences with MIGEC, and V(D)J alignment was performed with MiXCR. Using edgeR on replicate PBMC samples, clonotypes were called vaccine-responding if FDR was below 0.01 and the log2 fold change was above 5 up to day 15. Each bulk clonotype was labeled CD4 or CD8 based on which sequenced repertoire, CD4 or CD8, contained the clonotype at higher abundance. In TCRdb, the public reads were trimmed at Q25 with fastp and aligned with MiXCR, with productive beta chains retained. All rows with the same CDR3 protein become a single entry with the most common DNA and genes. Here the V and J calls rest on TCRdb's processing, not on the authors' analysis. Within this sample are 300,000 to 400,000 distinct CDR3 sequences, with about 4% of them counted one time only. The ten top clones hold 20% to 25% of the sample.

This specimen's treatment or condition label, per the study, means: live attenuated yellow fever vaccine strain. At each blood-draw timepoint, two biological replicates of bulk PBMCs were collected. PBMCs were isolated from peripheral blood using a standard Ficoll-Paque protocol. TriZol was used to extract RNA from bulk PBMCs, from CD4 and CD8 fractions, and from dextramer-positive and dextramer-negative fractions. In its sample, this clonotype was seen many times. Its antigen is unknown. The input lacks base qualities; no much larger clone sits a single base away. CDR1 MDHEN and CDR2 SYDVKM are derived from the germline V gene. The CDR3 starts with the cysteine, ends with the phenylalanine, and has 18 residues. The kept DNA is CDR3 alone, 54 bases in frame from the first base. For this chain, trimming is 4 bases at the V end and 1 base at the J end, and the number of junction bases without a gene match is 5.

This chain joins TRBV28 to TRBJ2-3, with 16 bases in between that match TRBD2. The specimen was PBMCs, collected 5 days after the yellow fever booster vaccination. The sequence was obtained from a man younger than 35 who received the YFV17D yellow fever vaccine. The CDR3 reads as follows: CASSSGTSGGAGTDTQYF. The DNA reads TGTGCCAGCAGTTCAGGGACTAGCGGGGGGGCAGGCACAGATACGCAGTATTTT.